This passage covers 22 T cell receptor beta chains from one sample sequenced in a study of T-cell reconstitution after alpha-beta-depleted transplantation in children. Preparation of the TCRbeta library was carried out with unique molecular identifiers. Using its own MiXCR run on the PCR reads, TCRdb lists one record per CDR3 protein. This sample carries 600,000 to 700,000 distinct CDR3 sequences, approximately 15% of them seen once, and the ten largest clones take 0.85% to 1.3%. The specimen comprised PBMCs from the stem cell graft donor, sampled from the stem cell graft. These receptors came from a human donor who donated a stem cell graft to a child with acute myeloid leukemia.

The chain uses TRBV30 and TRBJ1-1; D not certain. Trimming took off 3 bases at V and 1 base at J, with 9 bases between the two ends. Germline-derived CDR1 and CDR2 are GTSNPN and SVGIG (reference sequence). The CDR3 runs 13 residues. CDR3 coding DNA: TGTGCCTGGAGATACGACGGGAACACTGAAGCTTTCTTT. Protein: CAWRYDGNTEAFF. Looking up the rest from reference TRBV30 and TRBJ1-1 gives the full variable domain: SQTIHQWPATLVQPVGSPLSLECTVEGTSNPNLYWYRQAAGRGLQLLFYSVGIGQISSEVPQNLSASRPQDRQFILSSKKLLLSDSGFYLCAWRYDGNTEAFFGQGTRLTVV.

The chain's CDR3 is CASSLTGDSSNTGELFF. CDR3 sequence (DNA): TGTGCCAGCAGCCTCACCGGGGACAGCTCGAACACCGGGGAGCTGTTTTTT. V gene TRBV5-5 combines with J gene TRBJ2-2; 7 bases agree with TRBD1. This CDR3 contains 17 residues. The germline V gene encodes CDR1 SGHKS and CDR2 YYEKEE (reference sequence). V shed 4 bases and J 0 bases; nucleotides not matched to a gene: 9.

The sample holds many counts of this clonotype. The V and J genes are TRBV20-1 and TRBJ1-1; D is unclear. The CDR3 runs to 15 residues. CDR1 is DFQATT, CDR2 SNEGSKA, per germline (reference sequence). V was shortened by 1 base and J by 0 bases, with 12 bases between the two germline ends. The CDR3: CSARGSTRVNTEAFF. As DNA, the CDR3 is TGCAGTGCTAGAGGGAGTACCCGCGTGAACACTGAAGCTTTCTTT.

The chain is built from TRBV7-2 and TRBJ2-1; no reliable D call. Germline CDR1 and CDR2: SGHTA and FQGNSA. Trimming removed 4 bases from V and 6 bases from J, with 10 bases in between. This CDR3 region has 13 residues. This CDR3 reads CASSSEWGNEQFF. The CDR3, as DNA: TGTGCCAGCAGCTCGGAATGGGGCAATGAGCAGTTCTTC.

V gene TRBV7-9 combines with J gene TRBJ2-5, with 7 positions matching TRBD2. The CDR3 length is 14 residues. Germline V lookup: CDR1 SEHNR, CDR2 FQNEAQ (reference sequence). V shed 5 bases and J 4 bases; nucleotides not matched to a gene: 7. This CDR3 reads CASSRPQRGETQYF. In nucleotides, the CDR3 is TGTGCCAGCAGCAGACCCCAGCGGGGAGAGACCCAGTACTTC.

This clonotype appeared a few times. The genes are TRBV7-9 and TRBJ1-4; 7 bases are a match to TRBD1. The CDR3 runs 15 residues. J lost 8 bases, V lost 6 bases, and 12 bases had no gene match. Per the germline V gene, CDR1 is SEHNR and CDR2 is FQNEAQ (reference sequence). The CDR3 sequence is CASSDQVGQEEKLFF. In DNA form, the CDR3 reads TGTGCCAGCAGTGACCAAGTAGGACAGGAGGAAAAACTGTTTTTT.

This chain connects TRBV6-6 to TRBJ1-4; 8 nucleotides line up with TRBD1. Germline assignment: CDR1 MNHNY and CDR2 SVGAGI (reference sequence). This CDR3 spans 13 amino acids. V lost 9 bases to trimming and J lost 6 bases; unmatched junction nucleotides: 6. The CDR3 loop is CASQGARDEKLFF. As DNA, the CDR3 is TGTGCCAGTCAGGGGGCGCGGGATGAAAAACTGTTTTTT.

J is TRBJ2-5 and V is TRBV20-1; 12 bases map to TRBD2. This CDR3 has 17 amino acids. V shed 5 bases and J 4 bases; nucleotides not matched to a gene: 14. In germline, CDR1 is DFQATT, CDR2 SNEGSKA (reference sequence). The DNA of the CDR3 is TGCAGTGCTCCGCACCTAGCGGGGGGGCCGATTCGAGAGACCCAGTACTTC. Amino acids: CSAPHLAGGPIRETQYF.

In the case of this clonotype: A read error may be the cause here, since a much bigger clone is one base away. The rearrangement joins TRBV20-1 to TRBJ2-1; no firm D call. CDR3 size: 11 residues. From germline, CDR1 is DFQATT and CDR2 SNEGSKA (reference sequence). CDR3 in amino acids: CCASKGSEQFF. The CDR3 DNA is TGCTGTGCTAGTAAGGGTAGTGAGCAGTTCTTC.

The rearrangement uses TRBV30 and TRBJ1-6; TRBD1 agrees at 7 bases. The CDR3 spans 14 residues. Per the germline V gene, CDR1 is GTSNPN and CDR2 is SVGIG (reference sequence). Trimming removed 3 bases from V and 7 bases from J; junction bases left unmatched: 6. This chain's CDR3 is CAWSSGTVNSPLHF. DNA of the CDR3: TGTGCCTGGAGCTCCGGGACAGTAAATTCACCCCTCCACTTT.

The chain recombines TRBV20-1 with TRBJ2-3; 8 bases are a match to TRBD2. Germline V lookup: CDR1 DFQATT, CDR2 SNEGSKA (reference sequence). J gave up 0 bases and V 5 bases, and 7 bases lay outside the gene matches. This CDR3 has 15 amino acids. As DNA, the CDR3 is TGCAGTGCTCCTCCGGGCGGGGGGAGCACAGATACGCAGTATTTT. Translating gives CSAPPGGGSTDTQYF.

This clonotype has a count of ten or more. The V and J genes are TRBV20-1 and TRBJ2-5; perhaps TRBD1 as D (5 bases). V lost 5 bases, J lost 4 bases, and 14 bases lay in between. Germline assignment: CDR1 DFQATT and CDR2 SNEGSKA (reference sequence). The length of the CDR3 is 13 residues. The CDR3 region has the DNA TGCAGTGCTTTTTCAGGGTTGAGAGAGACCCAGTACTTC. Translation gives CSAFSGLRETQYF.

The CDR3 loop is CASSARASRYQETQYF. The CDR3 bases are TGTGCCAGCAGTGCCCGGGCCTCGAGATACCAAGAGACCCAGTACTTC. V and J are TRBV7-9 and TRBJ2-5; D is unclear. This CDR3 has 16 amino acids. Per germline, CDR1 SEHNR and CDR2 FQNEAQ (reference sequence). V dropped 6 bases and J dropped 0 bases, with 17 bases sitting between them.

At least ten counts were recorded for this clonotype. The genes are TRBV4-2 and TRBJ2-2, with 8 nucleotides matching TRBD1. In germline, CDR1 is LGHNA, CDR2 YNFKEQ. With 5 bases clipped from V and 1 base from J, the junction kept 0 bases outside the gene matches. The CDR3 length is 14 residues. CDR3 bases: TGTGCCAGCAGCGGACAGGGGAACACCGGGGAGCTGTTTTTT. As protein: CASSGQGNTGELFF.

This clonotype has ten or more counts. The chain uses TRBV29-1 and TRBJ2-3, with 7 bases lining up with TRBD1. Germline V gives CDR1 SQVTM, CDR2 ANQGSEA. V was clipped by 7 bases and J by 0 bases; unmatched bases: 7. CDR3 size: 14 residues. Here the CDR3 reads CSARQGWSTDTQYF. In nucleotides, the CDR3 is TGCAGCGCCCGACAGGGTTGGAGCACAGATACGCAGTATTTT.

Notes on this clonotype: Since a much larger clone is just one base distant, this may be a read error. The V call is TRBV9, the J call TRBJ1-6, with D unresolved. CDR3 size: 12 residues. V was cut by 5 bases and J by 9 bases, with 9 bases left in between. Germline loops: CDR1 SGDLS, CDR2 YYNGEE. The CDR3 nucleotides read TGTGCCAGCAGTTTGGGTAGTTCACCCCTCCACTTT. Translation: CASSLGSSPLHF.

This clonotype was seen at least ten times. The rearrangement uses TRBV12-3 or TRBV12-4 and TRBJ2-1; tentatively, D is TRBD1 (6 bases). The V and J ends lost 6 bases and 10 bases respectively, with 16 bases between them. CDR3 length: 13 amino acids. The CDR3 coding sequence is TGTGCCAGCAGCCTGGACAGCCCAAGAGAGCAGTTCTTC. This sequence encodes CASSLDSPREQFF.

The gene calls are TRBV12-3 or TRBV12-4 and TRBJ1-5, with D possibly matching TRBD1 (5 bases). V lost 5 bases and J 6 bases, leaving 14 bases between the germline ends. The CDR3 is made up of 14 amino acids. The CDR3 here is CASSIRDLGQPQHF. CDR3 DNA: TGTGCCAGCAGTATCCGGGACCTAGGTCAGCCCCAGCATTTT.

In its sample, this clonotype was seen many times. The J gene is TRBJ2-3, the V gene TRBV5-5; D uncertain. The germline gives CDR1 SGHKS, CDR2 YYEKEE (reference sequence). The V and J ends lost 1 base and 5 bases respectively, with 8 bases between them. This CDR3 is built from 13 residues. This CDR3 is CASSLMYGDTQYF. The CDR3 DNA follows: TGTGCCAGCAGCTTGATGTACGGAGATACGCAGTATTTT.

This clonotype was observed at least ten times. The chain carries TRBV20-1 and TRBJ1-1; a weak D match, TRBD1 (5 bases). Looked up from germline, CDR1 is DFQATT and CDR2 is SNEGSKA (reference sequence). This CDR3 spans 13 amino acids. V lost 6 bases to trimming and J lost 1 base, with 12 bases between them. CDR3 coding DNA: TGCAGTGCCCTCGGCAGGGCGAACACTGAAGCTTTCTTT. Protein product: CSALGRANTEAFF.

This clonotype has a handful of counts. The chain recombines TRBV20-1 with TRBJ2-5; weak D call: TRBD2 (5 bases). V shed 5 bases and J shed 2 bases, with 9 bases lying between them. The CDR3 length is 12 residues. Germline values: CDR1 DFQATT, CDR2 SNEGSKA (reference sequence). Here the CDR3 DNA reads TGCAGTGCTCTGTGGAGGCAAGAGACCCAGTACTTC. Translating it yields CSALWRQETQYF.

The CDR3 nucleotides are TGTGCCAGCAGCTTAGATCAGCCGCCGAACACTGAAGCTTTCTTT. This translates into CASSLDQPPNTEAFF. The chain combines TRBV11-3 with TRBJ1-1; D is undetermined. CDR3 length: 15 amino acids. Trimming removed 0 bases at V and 1 base at J, with 9 bases between. Per germline, CDR1 SGHNT and CDR2 YENEEA.